This TCR beta chain comes out of a study of identical twins. This clonotype has just a few counts. Its antigen is unknown. The germline V and J ends were trimmed by 7 bases and 2 bases, with 11 bases remaining between them. CDR1 and CDR2 (germline): LNHDA, SQIVND (reference sequence). There are 13 residues in the CDR3. The authors used template switching to add a universal primer site and gave cDNA unique molecular identifiers. TCRdb independently ran MiXCR on the 5' RACE reads; one entry per CDR3 protein. The data hold a few hundred thousand distinct CDR3 sequences, with approximately 8.7% observed a single time. Whole-study findings and limits: Invariant MAIT and iNKT cells are populations that could partly confound zero-insertion analyses.

The sample comprised naive T cells sorted from blood. The sequence derives from a woman in her 50s in good health. The chain employs TRBV19 and TRBJ1-1, with D perhaps TRBD1 (5 bases). CDR3 sequence (DNA): TGTGCCAGTAACCTCTGGGGCAACACTGAAGCTTTCTTT. Translation gives CASNLWGNTEAFF.